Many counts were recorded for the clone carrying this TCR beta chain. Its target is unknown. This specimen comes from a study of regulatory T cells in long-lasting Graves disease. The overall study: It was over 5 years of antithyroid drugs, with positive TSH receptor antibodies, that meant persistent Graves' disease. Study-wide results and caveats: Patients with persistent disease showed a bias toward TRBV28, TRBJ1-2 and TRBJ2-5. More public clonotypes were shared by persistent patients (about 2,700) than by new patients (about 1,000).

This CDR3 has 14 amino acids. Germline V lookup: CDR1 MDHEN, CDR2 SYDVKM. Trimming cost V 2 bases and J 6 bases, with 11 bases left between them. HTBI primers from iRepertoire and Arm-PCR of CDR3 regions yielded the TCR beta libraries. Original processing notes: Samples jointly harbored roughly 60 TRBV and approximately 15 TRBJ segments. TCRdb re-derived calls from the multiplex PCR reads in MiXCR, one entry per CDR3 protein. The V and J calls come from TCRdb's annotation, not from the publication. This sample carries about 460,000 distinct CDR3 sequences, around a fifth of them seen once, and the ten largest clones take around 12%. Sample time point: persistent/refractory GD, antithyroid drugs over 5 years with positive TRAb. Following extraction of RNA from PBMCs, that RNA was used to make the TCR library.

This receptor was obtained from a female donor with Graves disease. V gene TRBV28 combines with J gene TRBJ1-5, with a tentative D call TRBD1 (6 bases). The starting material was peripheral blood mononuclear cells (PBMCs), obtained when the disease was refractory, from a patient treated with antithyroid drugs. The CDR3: CASSLGGGSQPQHF. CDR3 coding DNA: TGTGCCAGCAGTTTAGGAGGGGGGAGTCAGCCCCAGCATTTT. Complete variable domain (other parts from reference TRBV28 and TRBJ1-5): DVKVTQSSRYLVKRTGEKVFLECVQDMDHENMFWYRQDPGLGLRLIYFSYDVKMKEKGDIPEGYSVSREKKERFSLILESASTNQTSMYLCASSLGGGSQPQHFGDGTRLSIL.